This T cell receptor beta chain was sequenced during a study of CD8+ T cells in alopecia areata. Study as a whole: Spontaneously alopecic C3H/HeJ graft donors, about 6-12 months old, gave skin to approximately 7-10-week-old female C3H/HeJ mice.

Findings of the study overall: The study found higher clonality in lesional than normal scalp, especially in alopecia totalis/universalis. Tissue-resident alphabeta T cells belonging to normal skin likewise get sequenced within scalp specimens. TCR sharing across patients was less clear than in mice, possibly HLA-related.

There are many counts of this clone. Its cognate antigen is unknown. Gene labels here are mouse ones. cDNA reverse transcribed from extracted RNA served as the sequencing template. Clones were read by immunoSEQ multiplex PCR, and TCRdb kept only the in-frame ones, dropping some. This sample carries some 2,500 clones, none of them present only once. The source of this sequence is a C3H/HeJ mouse with alopecia areata. For the strain, the MHC haplotype given is H2-k. Sequenced material: lesional skin.

The CDR3 sequence is CASSDVGGNTLYF. CDR3 bases read: TGTGCCAGCAGTGATGTTGGGGGGAAC. V usage is TRBV13-1 and J usage is TRBJ2-4; 7 nucleotides match TRBD2. The CDR3 end falls 4 residues outside the read, so it is completed with the germline J gene. Germline V gene data show CDR1 as NSHNY and CDR2 as SYGAGN. This CDR3 contains 13 residues.